These 32 T cell receptor beta chains share one sample of origin, sequenced in a study of T cells in Graves' hyperthyroidism and ophthalmopathy. RNA transcripts provided the source from which TCR beta CDR3 regions were amplified. First-round RT-PCR of the TCR CDR3 relied on the HTBI primer set. TCRdb redid the calling of the multiplex PCR reads with MiXCR, one entry per CDR3 protein. The sample shows more than 600,000 distinct CDR3 sequences, about a sixth of them seen only once. Input material: blood. These receptors all stem from a young man with Graves' hyperthyroidism.

This clonotype was seen at least ten times. This chain links TRBV20-1 with TRBJ2-7, with D perhaps matching TRBD2 (5 bases). The ends were cut back, 4 bases at V and 0 bases at J, with 7 bases in the middle. The CDR3 is 12 residues long. Germline loops: CDR1 DFQATT, CDR2 SNEGSKA (reference sequence). The CDR3 reads CSAMRDSYEQYF. In DNA form, the CDR3 reads TGCAGTGCTATGAGGGACTCCTACGAGCAGTACTTC.

This clonotype was found a few times. The chain couples TRBV29-1 to TRBJ1-1, with a tentative D call TRBD1 (5 bases). In germline, CDR1 is SQVTM, CDR2 ANQGSEA. The V gene lost 4 bases and the J gene lost 5 bases, with 11 bases spanning the gap. CDR3 size: 12 residues. Written as DNA, the CDR3 is TGCAGCGTTGGCCGGCGGGGGACTGAAGCTTTCTTT. It is translated as CSVGRRGTEAFF.

The rearrangement joins TRBV6-1 to TRBJ2-7; no definite D call. Per the germline V gene, CDR1 is MNHNS and CDR2 is SASEGT. The CDR3 contains 14 residues. With 7 bases removed from V and 0 bases from J, the gap between germline ends came to 13 bases. The CDR3, as DNA: TGTGCCAGCACCGACCTTGGCCTCTCCTACGAGCAGTACTTC. The encoded protein is CASTDLGLSYEQYF.

This clonotype was seen repeatedly, ten times or more. This chain joins TRBV11-3 and TRBJ2-7; weak D call: TRBD2 (5 bases). V was pared by 5 bases and J by 0 bases, with 5 bases between. Germline V gene lookup returns CDR1 SGHNT and CDR2 YENEEA. The CDR3 has 12 residues. The CDR3 reads CASSGSSYEQYF. The CDR3, as DNA: TGTGCCAGCAGCGGGAGCTCCTACGAGCAGTACTTC.

In the case of this clonotype: A single base separates this from a much larger clone, so it may be a read error. The conserved phenylalanine or tryptophan is not found at the CDR3 terminus, so this likely reflects a read error. The rearrangement links TRBV20-1 to TRBJ2-4; no clear D gene. V was pared by 3 bases and J by 0 bases, with 9 bases between. Per germline, CDR1 DFQATT and CDR2 SNEGSKA (reference sequence). This CDR3 has 14 residues. CDR3 in amino acids: CSARNYLAKNIQYS. The CDR3 coding sequence is TGCAGTGCTAGGAACTATCTAGCCAAAAACATTCAGTACTCC.

This clonotype was counted at least ten times. The chain recombines TRBV28 with TRBJ2-7, with 8 bases identical to TRBD1. V lost 6 bases to trimming and J lost 1 base; unmatched junction nucleotides: 8. Germline values: CDR1 MDHEN, CDR2 SYDVKM. This CDR3 is 15 amino acids long. This CDR3 is CASSQGQGMSYEQYF. The DNA of the CDR3 is TGTGCCAGCAGCCAAGGACAGGGAATGTCCTACGAGCAGTACTTC.

This clonotype was detected ten times or more. The CDR3 spells CASTISRGGSYEQYF. The CDR3 DNA reads TGTGCCAGCACAATTTCTAGGGGCGGTTCCTACGAGCAGTACTTC. The V call is TRBV2, the J call TRBJ2-7; tentative D call: TRBD1 (5 bases). Germline CDR1 is SNHLY and CDR2 is FYNNEI. Between the trimmed V and J ends, which lost 7 bases and 1 base, there was a span of 17 bases. CDR3 size: 15 residues.

V usage is TRBV20-1 and J usage is TRBJ2-5; D unresolved. V was shortened by 5 bases and J by 2 bases, with 9 bases between the two germline ends. The CDR3 has 12 amino acids. Per germline, CDR1 DFQATT and CDR2 SNEGSKA (reference sequence). This chain's CDR3 is CSARLYQETQYF. The CDR3, as DNA: TGCAGTGCTCGGCTATATCAAGAGACCCAGTACTTC.

Only a few counts were recorded for this clonotype. V gene TRBV30 combines with J gene TRBJ2-3; D perhaps matches TRBD1 (6 bases). Germline values: CDR1 GTSNPN, CDR2 SVGIG (reference sequence). The V end lost 4 bases, the J end lost 5 bases, and 16 bases lay between the germline ends. The CDR3 totals 14 residues. CDR3 sequence reads: CAWIPPGAVDTQYF. CDR3 in DNA: TGTGCCTGGATTCCCCCAGGGGCGGTAGATACGCAGTATTTT. Together with reference TRBV30 and TRBJ2-3, the CDR3 gives the full variable domain: SQTIHQWPATLVQPVGSPLSLECTVEGTSNPNLYWYRQAAGRGLQLLFYSVGIGQISSEVPQNLSASRPQDRQFILSSKKLLLSDSGFYLCAWIPPGAVDTQYFGPGTRLTVL.

This clonotype was seen only a few times. The CDR3 region is CASSYHAGGHNEQFF. CDR3 DNA: TGTGCCAGCAGTTACCACGCGGGAGGACACAATGAGCAGTTCTTC. The chain recombines TRBV6-2 or TRBV6-3 with TRBJ2-1; TRBD2 matches 8 bases. J lost 5 bases, V lost 2 bases, and 5 bases had no gene match. The V gene's germline CDR1 is MNHEY and CDR2 SVGEGT. The CDR3 contains 15 residues.

The V call is TRBV24-1, the J call TRBJ2-7; the D gene is possibly TRBD2 (5 bases). V lost 2 bases and J 5 bases, leaving 12 bases between the germline ends. The germline gives CDR1 KGHDR, CDR2 SFDVKD. This CDR3 comprises 14 residues. The chain's CDR3 is CATSDWAQEDEQYF. The CDR3 DNA follows: TGTGCCACCAGTGATTGGGCCCAGGAGGACGAGCAGTACTTC.

V usage is TRBV18 and J usage is TRBJ2-7, with 12 bases matching TRBD2. Germline V lookup: CDR1 KGHSH, CDR2 LQKENI. The CDR3 covers 16 residues. The J segment lost 7 bases and the V segment lost 0 bases, leaving 7 bases of the junction unmatched. The CDR3 here is CASSPPTSGSKSEQYF. In DNA, the CDR3 is TGTGCCAGCTCACCACCGACTAGCGGGAGTAAATCAGAGCAGTACTTC.

This clonotype was detected ten times or more. The rearrangement uses TRBV24-1 and TRBJ2-5; 10 bases align to TRBD1. The CDR3 contains 14 residues. Germline V gene sequence: CDR1 KGHDR, CDR2 SFDVKD. V dropped 4 bases and J dropped 3; count of bases not matched to a gene: 1. CDR3 sequence (DNA): TGTGCCACCAGTGAGGACAGGGGGGAAGAGACCCAGTACTTC. This encodes CATSEDRGEETQYF.

V and J are TRBV5-1 and TRBJ1-5, with D possibly TRBD1 on 5 matching bases. The CDR3 is made up of 13 amino acids. Germline CDR1 SGHRS, CDR2 YFSETQ. The V gene lost 2 bases and the J gene lost 7 bases, with 10 bases spanning the gap. CDR3 protein: CASSFQGEQPQHF. The CDR3, as DNA: TGCGCCAGCAGCTTCCAGGGCGAGCAGCCCCAGCATTTT. The full variable domain, with the rest looked up from reference TRBV5-1 and TRBJ1-5, is KAGVTQTPRYLIKTRGQQVTLSCSPISGHRSVSWYQQTPGQGLQFLFEYFSETQRNKGNFPGRFSGRQFSNSRSEMNVSTLELGDSALYLCASSFQGEQPQHFGDGTRLSIL.

This clonotype was seen a few times. J is TRBJ2-1 and V is TRBV18; tentative D call: TRBD1 (6 bases). Germline assignment: CDR1 KGHSH and CDR2 LQKENI. Deletions cut 0 bases from V and 9 bases from J, with 15 bases between. The CDR3 is 15 amino acids. In DNA form, the CDR3 reads TGTGCCAGCTCACCACCCCCAGGGGAGTCGGGTGAGCAGTTCTTC. Translation: CASSPPPGESGEQFF.

This clonotype was counted between two and nine times. The chain carries TRBV9 and TRBJ2-3, with 7 positions matching TRBD2. Per the germline V gene, CDR1 is SGDLS and CDR2 is YYNGEE. The CDR3 runs to 16 residues. Trimming removed 3 bases from V and 0 bases from J; junction bases left unmatched: 7. The CDR3: CASSERSSGSTDTQYF. The DNA of the CDR3 is TGTGCCAGCAGCGAGAGGTCTAGCGGAAGCACAGATACGCAGTATTTT.

This clonotype has at least ten counts. This sequence joins TRBV15 and TRBJ2-5, with 11 bases that match TRBD2. Germline V gene lookup returns CDR1 LNHNV and CDR2 YYDKDF (reference sequence). The J segment lost 4 bases and the V segment lost 1 base, leaving 5 bases of the junction unmatched. The CDR3 runs to 16 residues. The CDR3 nucleotides read TGTGCCACCAGCAGAGTCCGTGGACTAGCGGGAGAGACCCAGTACTTC. Encoded protein: CATSRVRGLAGETQYF.

J is TRBJ2-1 and V is TRBV28; 11 nucleotides agree with TRBD2. Looked up from germline, CDR1 is MDHEN and CDR2 is SYDVKM. CDR3 length equals 17 residues. Germline trimming cut 2 bases from V and 4 bases from J; bases unmatched to any gene: 7. The CDR3: CASSLLVSGGVYNEQFF. CDR3 DNA sequence: TGTGCCAGCAGTTTACTGGTTAGCGGGGGGGTATACAATGAGCAGTTCTTC. Filled out from reference TRBV28 and TRBJ2-1, the complete variable domain reads DVKVTQSSRYLVKRTGEKVFLECVQDMDHENMFWYRQDPGLGLRLIYFSYDVKMKEKGDIPEGYSVSREKKERFSLILESASTNQTSMYLCASSLLVSGGVYNEQFFGPGTRLTVL.

The chain combines TRBV20-1 with TRBJ2-7; D perhaps matches TRBD1 (6 bases). Trimming left V 5 bases short and J 4 bases short, with 12 bases between. CDR3 length equals 12 residues. In germline, CDR1 is DFQATT, CDR2 SNEGSKA (reference sequence). The CDR3 DNA reads TGCAGTGCTGGGGGCAGGGATTACGAGCAGTACTTC. Translating gives CSAGGRDYEQYF.

The sample holds many counts of this clonotype. This chain uses TRBV5-1 with TRBJ2-3; TRBD2 might be the D (6 bases). Deletions cut 6 bases from V and 1 base from J, with 12 bases between. The CDR3 sequence is 14 residues long. The V gene's germline CDR1 is SGHRS and CDR2 YFSETQ. As DNA, the CDR3 is TGCGCCAGCAACTCCGGAGGGGGCACAGATACGCAGTATTTT. Protein product: CASNSGGGTDTQYF.

At least ten counts were recorded for this clonotype. The CDR3 DNA follows: TGTGCCAGCGTACGCGGGAGGGACAATGAGCAGTTCTTC. Residues: CASVRGRDNEQFF. The J gene is TRBJ2-1, the V gene TRBV28, with 9 bases identical to TRBD2. The CDR3 has 13 amino acids. CDR1 MDHEN and CDR2 SYDVKM come from the germline V gene. The ends lost 8 bases at V and 5 bases at J; junction bases unmatched: 4.

This clonotype appeared a few times. The chain has TRBV20-1 and TRBJ2-2; 14 bases align to TRBD2. This CDR3 contains 13 residues. Germline values: CDR1 DFQATT, CDR2 SNEGSKA (reference sequence). In DNA form, the CDR3 reads TGCACGGGACTAGCGGGAGATACCGGGGAGCTGTTTTTT. It encodes CTGLAGDTGELFF.

The rearrangement joins TRBV11-2 to TRBJ1-5; 9 bases are shared with TRBD1. This CDR3 is built from 14 residues. Germline V gives CDR1 SGHAT, CDR2 FQNNGV. The trim removed 2 bases at V and 6 bases at J, leaving 2 bases unmatched. The CDR3 loop reads CASSLRQGVQPQHF. Written as DNA, the CDR3 is TGTGCCAGCAGCTTAAGACAGGGGGTTCAGCCCCAGCATTTT.

This clonotype was recorded at least ten times. V usage is TRBV6-2 or TRBV6-3 and J usage is TRBJ2-5, with D maybe TRBD1 (6 bases). The V end was cut by 2 bases, the J end by 10 bases, with 17 bases between. Germline CDR1 and CDR2: MNHEY and SVGEGT. CDR3 length: 14 residues. The chain's CDR3 is CASSYGGLGMDQYF. The CDR3 DNA reads as TGTGCCAGCAGTTACGGGGGCCTTGGGATGGACCAGTACTTC.

This clonotype has a count of ten or more. The V gene is TRBV6-2 or TRBV6-3, the J gene TRBJ1-2, with a possible D match to TRBD1 (6 bases). V was clipped by 7 bases and J by 0 bases, with 15 bases between them. The germline V gene encodes CDR1 MNHEY and CDR2 SVGEGT. The CDR3 is 15 amino acids. CDR3 nucleotides: TGTGCCAGCACCAGGGGCCGACGAGCTAACTATGGCTACACCTTC. Translation: CASTRGRRANYGYTF.

This clonotype was counted many times. This chain connects TRBV7-6 to TRBJ2-3; no clear D. V was shortened by 5 bases and J by 5 bases, with 8 bases between the two germline ends. The CDR3 sequence is 12 residues long. Germline V gene data show CDR1 as SGHVS and CDR2 as FNYEAQ. This CDR3 is CASSARGDTQYF. The CDR3 DNA follows: TGTGCCAGCAGCGCCCGCGGAGATACGCAGTATTTT.

This chain uses TRBV13 with TRBJ2-7; D may correspond to TRBD1 or TRBD2 (5 bases each). CDR1 PRHDT and CDR2 FYEKMQ come from the germline V gene (reference sequence). The CDR3 length is 15 residues. Between the trimmed V and J ends, which lost 9 bases and 4 bases, there was a span of 22 bases. This CDR3 is CASGERGDGDYEQYF. The CDR3 bases are TGTGCCAGTGGGGAACGAGGGGATGGGGATTACGAGCAGTACTTC.

This clonotype was recorded many times. One end of the junction is discordant with germline, which a read error may explain. The rearrangement joins TRBV12-3 or TRBV12-4 to TRBJ1-5; 10 bases are a match to TRBD1. This CDR3 spans 18 amino acids. CDR3 sequence reads: CTSSLAIGQGGSNQPQHF. The CDR3 bases are TGTACCAGCAGTTTAGCGATCGGACAGGGGGGTAGCAATCAGCCCCAGCATTTT.

This clonotype was seen more than once but under ten times. CDR3: CAWSRMGLVYTF. CDR3 coding DNA: TGTGCCTGGAGTAGGATGGGGTTGGTCTACACCTTC. V and J are TRBV30 and TRBJ1-2; no clear D gene. The germline V gene has CDR1 GTSNPN and CDR2 SVGIG (reference sequence). CDR3 length: 12 residues. Deletions cut 2 bases from V and 10 bases from J, with 14 bases between.

On this clonotype: Given a much more abundant clone one base away, this may be a read error. The CDR3 nucleotides are TGTGCCAGCAGAAGCGGGACGGCAAGAGCGAACTACGAGCAGTACTTC. Translated: CASRSGTARANYEQYF. The chain is built from TRBV7-2 and TRBJ2-7; 7 positions agree with TRBD2. The CDR3 has 16 residues. Germline CDR1 and CDR2: SGHTA and FQGNSA. Losses at the gene ends were 6 bases for V and 3 bases for J; bases not matched to a gene: 14. The entire variable domain, with the rest obtained from reference TRBV7-2 and TRBJ2-7, is as follows: GAGVSQSPSNKVTEKGKDVELRCDPISGHTALYWYRQSLGQGLEFLIYFQGNSAPDKSGLPSDRFSAERTGGSVSTLTIQRTQQEDSAVYLCASRSGTARANYEQYFGPGTRLTVT.

This clonotype was picked up many times. V and J are TRBV6-1 and TRBJ2-2; TRBD2 matches at 13 bases. Unmatched junction bases numbered 5, after V lost 5 bases and J lost 5 bases. This CDR3 is built from 16 residues. Germline CDR1 and CDR2: MNHNS and SASEGT. CDR3 sequence: CASSPLAGGSTGELFF. The CDR3 DNA is TGTGCCAGCAGTCCACTAGCGGGGGGGAGTACCGGGGAGCTGTTTTTT.

The table lists this clonotype with many counts. The CDR3 reads CASSPIGWSYNEQFF. The CDR3 DNA reads as TGTGCCAGCAGCCCCATAGGTTGGTCCTACAATGAGCAGTTCTTC. The chain has TRBV11-3 and TRBJ2-1; the D is unclear. The CDR3 totals 15 residues. CDR1 SGHNT and CDR2 YENEEA come from the germline V gene. The germline V and J ends were trimmed by 5 bases and 1 base, with 12 bases remaining between them.